A selection of T cell receptor beta chains follows, all from one sample in a study of cytomegalovirus exposure and HLA in healthy donors. The protocol was immunoSEQ multiplex PCR, while the TCRdb copy is restricted to in-frame clones and leaves out a portion. In the table there are under 250,000 clones, roughly 84% of which are singletons. Sequencing was done on a sample of PBMCs. The receptors come from a girl aged 2-10 years in good health and CMV-seronegative. Each CDR3 is given without its conserved first and last residue. D genes are given only for firm matches.

CDR3: ASSYTNRGRDYGYT; V: TRBV6-5; J: TRBJ1-2; D: TRBD1
CDR3: ASSPSWGQAAYEQY; V: TRBV7-6; J: TRBJ2-7; D: TRBD1
CDR3: AWEAGGFANEQF; V: TRBV30; J: TRBJ2-1; D: TRBD2
CDR3: ASSLAGGNTQY; V: TRBV7-9; J: TRBJ2-3; D: NA
CDR3: ASPPSRTDTQY; V: TRBV6-5; J: TRBJ2-3; D: NA
CDR3: ASSFRAGGEQY; V: TRBV9; J: NA; D: TRBD2
CDR3: ASSLVRDTEAF; V: TRBV7-6; J: TRBJ1-1; D: NA
CDR3: ASARRTGGTDTQY; V: TRBV2; J: TRBJ2-3; D: NA
CDR3: ASSLGNREETQY; V: TRBV5-1; J: TRBJ2-5; D: NA
CDR3: ASSQVYPGEAF; V: TRBV14; J: TRBJ1-1; D: NA
CDR3: ASSSRQSYEQY; V: TRBV5-1; J: TRBJ2-7; D: NA
CDR3: ASIGGLSTEAF; V: TRBV6-1; J: TRBJ1-1; D: NA
CDR3: ASSATGGGYT; V: TRBV9; J: TRBJ1-2; D: TRBD1
CDR3: ASSFGQATNTEAF; V: TRBV11-2; J: TRBJ1-1; D: TRBD1
CDR3: ASMAGTGKQTQY; V: TRBV2; J: TRBJ2-5; D: TRBD1
CDR3: ASSLAGINQPQH; V: TRBV11-2; J: TRBJ1-5; D: NA
CDR3: ASSLQGAGGNTIY; V: TRBV28; J: TRBJ1-3; D: TRBD1
CDR3: ASSPGGDIQY; V: TRBV18; J: TRBJ2-4; D: TRBD2
CDR3: ASSPRGDNTEAF; V: TRBV18; J: TRBJ1-1; D: NA
CDR3: ASSLTGQAFNEQF; V: TRBV6-5; J: TRBJ2-1; D: TRBD1
CDR3: AGTGYTGELF; V: TRBV2; J: TRBJ2-2; D: NA
CDR3: ASTSGGVADTQY; V: TRBV5-1; J: TRBJ2-3; D: TRBD2
CDR3: ASRDRGSWSNSPLH; V: TRBV5-5; J: TRBJ1-6; D: TRBD1
CDR3: ASSVGLAGTQETQY; V: TRBV9; J: TRBJ2-5; D: TRBD2